Sequencing of this T cell receptor beta chain was carried out in a study of tumor and adjacent non-tumor tissue in lung cancer. Findings of the study overall: TCR diversity was significantly greater in tumor than normal lung tissue.

The library came from three nested PCR rounds adapted from ARM-PCR protocols. TCRdb reprocessed the multiplex PCR reads via MiXCR and lists one record per CDR3 protein. The data hold 120,000 to 150,000 distinct CDR3 sequences, with around 66% observed a single time. The germline gives CDR1 MNHNS, CDR2 SASEGT. Germline trimming cut 1 base from V and 2 bases from J; bases unmatched to any gene: 8. The CDR3 has 18 residues. This sample's RNA came from whole unsorted tissue. At least ten counts were recorded for this clonotype. Its antigen remains unidentified. This TCR was sampled from a man in his sixties with small cell lung cancer. The source material was lung tumor tissue. The J gene is TRBJ2-1, the V gene TRBV6-1, with TRBD2 identical over 10 bases. For the CDR3, the DNA is TGTGCCAGCAGTGAAGGGGTTCTAGCGGGAGAAACCTACAATGAGCAGTTCTTC. Protein sequence: CASSEGVLAGETYNEQFF.